This T cell receptor beta chain emerged from a study of blood T cell repertoires in COVID-19. In the study overall: T cells, B-cell-depleted T cells, or PBMCs supplied cDNA or gDNA.

As handled by the study authors: How many nucleated cells were present was estimated from reference gene primer amplification. Profiled with immunoSEQ multiplex PCR; TCRdb holds only in-frame clones, not every one. The V and J calls and clone size were taken over from that table, and D and trimming were inferred from the DNA. The profile shows about 87,000 clones, around 87% of them singletons. CDR1 MGHRA and CDR2 YSYEKL come from the germline V gene. V dropped 5 bases and J dropped 7; count of bases not matched to a gene: 4. The CDR3 sequence is 13 residues long. Sequencing was carried out using peripheral blood. The sequence derives from a man aged 35 to 55 with acute or convalescent COVID-19. The chain links TRBV4-1 to TRBJ1-5, with 8 bases identical to TRBD1. Here the CDR3 reads CASSLGQAQPQHF. The CDR3 DNA reads as TGCGCCAGCAGCTTGGGACAGGCCCAGCCCCAGCATTTT.